One sample yielded the 8 T cell receptor beta chains listed below, sequenced in a study of tumor-infiltrating lymphocytes in localized non-small cell lung cancer. Method: immunoSEQ multiplex PCR; TCRdb's copy keeps in-frame clones and lacks some. The profile shows tens of thousands of clones, under 75% of them singletons. Sequencing was performed on lung tumor tissue. Every receptor here comes from a human donor with non-small cell lung cancer.

The V gene is TRBV28, the J gene TRBJ1-1; 9 bases fit TRBD1. CDR1 is MDHEN and CDR2 is SYDVKM in the germline V gene. The trim removed 7 bases at V and 4 bases at J, leaving 4 bases unmatched. The CDR3 runs to 13 residues. The DNA for the CDR3 is TGTGCCAGCATCAACAGGGGGCCCACTGAAGCTTTCTTT. Encoded protein: CASINRGPTEAFF.

J is TRBJ2-3 and V is TRBV28, with D possibly being TRBD2 (5 bases). V was clipped by 3 bases and J by 0 bases, with 10 bases between them. The CDR3 spans 15 residues. Germline V gene data show CDR1 as MDHEN and CDR2 as SYDVKM. CDR3 sequence (DNA): TGTGCCAGCAGTTTCGGGGTCTCTAGCACAGATACGCAGTATTTT. The encoded protein is CASSFGVSSTDTQYF.

The CDR3 spells CASSIGGQSYEQYF. CDR3 bases: TGTGCCAGTAGTATAGGTGGACAGTCCTACGAGCAGTACTTC. This rearrangement joins TRBV19 to TRBJ2-7; TRBD1 might be the D (6 bases). Trimming took 1 base from V and 1 from J, leaving 8 bases between them. The CDR3 length is 14 residues. In germline, CDR1 is LNHDA, CDR2 SQIVND (reference sequence). Full variable domain (remainder filled in from reference TRBV19 and TRBJ2-7): DGGITQSPKYLFRKEGQNVTLSCEQNLNHDAMYWYRQDPGQGLRLIYYSQIVNDFQKGDIAEGYSVSREKKESFPLTVTSAQKNPTAFYLCASSIGGQSYEQYFGPGTRLTVT.

The chain uses TRBV29-1 and TRBJ2-5, with D possibly TRBD2 on 6 matching bases. The V end was cut by 3 bases, the J end by 4 bases, with 18 bases between. CDR1 is SQVTM and CDR2 is ANQGSEA in the germline V gene. This CDR3 comprises 15 residues. Here the CDR3 reads CSVDSGEPQAETQYF. As DNA, the CDR3 is TGCAGCGTTGATTCGGGGGAGCCCCAGGCAGAGACCCAGTACTTC.

This chain uses TRBV19 with TRBJ1-2, with D perhaps TRBD1 (5 bases). CDR1 LNHDA and CDR2 SQIVND come from the germline V gene (reference sequence). Trimming cost V 4 bases and J 2 bases, with 14 bases left between them. The CDR3 spans 15 residues. The CDR3 region is CASSKEGSWNYGYTF. The CDR3 DNA reads TGTGCCAGTAGTAAGGAGGGGTCGTGGAACTATGGCTACACCTTC.

V and J are TRBV5-6 and TRBJ1-1; no clear D gene. The germline V and J ends were trimmed by 0 bases and 11 bases, with 20 bases remaining between them. The germline gives CDR1 SGHDT, CDR2 YYEEEE. This CDR3 has 15 amino acids. The CDR3 protein is CASSLVAAGTSRAFF. DNA for the CDR3: TGTGCCAGCAGCTTGGTCGCCGCGGGAACATCAAGGGCTTTCTTT.

The CDR3 DNA is TGTGCCAGCGGCCGTTCCTCCACTGAAGCTTTCTTT. This codes for CASGRSSTEAFF. The chain links TRBV27 to TRBJ1-1; no clear D gene. V dropped 8 bases and J dropped 4 bases, with 11 bases sitting between them. The CDR3 has 12 amino acids. Germline CDR1 is MNHEY and CDR2 is SMNVEV (reference sequence).

V gene TRBV2 combines with J gene TRBJ2-5; possible D gene TRBD2, 6 bases. This CDR3 is built from 14 residues. V lost 8 bases and J 5 bases, leaving 18 bases between the germline ends. Germline CDR1 SNHLY, CDR2 FYNNEI. CDR3 in DNA: TGTGCCAGCCTAAAGACGGAGGGCAGCGAGACCCAGTACTTC. Translated: CASLKTEGSETQYF.